The 21 T cell receptor beta chains given below trace back to one sample, sequenced in a study of cytomegalovirus exposure and HLA in healthy donors. Assay: immunoSEQ multiplex PCR; the TCRdb copy retains only in-frame clones and omits some. The sample lists about 130,000 clones, 80% to 90% seen once, with approximately 1.1% in the top ten. The sequencing input was PBMCs. Source of these receptors: a woman between 18 and 30 years old in good health and CMV-seronegative.

CDR3 bases: TGTGCCAGCGCCCCTGTTCCCCTGGGACTAGCGGGGCATGAGCAGTTCTTC. It yields the protein CASAPVPLGLAGHEQFF. The chain recombines TRBV6-4 with TRBJ2-1; 13 nucleotides match TRBD2. Germline V gives CDR1 MRHNA, CDR2 SNTAGT. The CDR3 is 17 residues long. Trimming took 8 bases from V and 8 from J; bases not matched to a gene: 15.

This chain connects TRBV6-5 to TRBJ2-7; D unresolved. With 0 bases removed from V and 4 bases from J, the gap between germline ends came to 7 bases. The CDR3 is made up of 13 amino acids. Germline V lookup: CDR1 MNHEY, CDR2 SVGAGI. The CDR3 DNA reads TGTGCCAGCAGTTACTCGACGGAGTACGAGCAGTACTTC. Protein: CASSYSTEYEQYF.

CDR3 protein: CASSEAEGNSGNTIYF. Here the CDR3 DNA reads TGTGCCAGCAGTGAAGCAGAGGGAAACTCTGGAAACACCATATATTTT. The V call is TRBV25-1, the J call TRBJ1-3; D unresolved. V was clipped by 2 bases and J by 0 bases, with 11 bases between them. The V gene's germline CDR1 is MGHDK and CDR2 SYGVNS. This CDR3 comprises 16 residues.

This chain connects TRBV7-9 to TRBJ1-4, with D perhaps matching TRBD1 (5 bases). The CDR3 is made up of 15 amino acids. The germline V gene encodes CDR1 SEHNR and CDR2 FQNEAQ (reference sequence). The V end lost 5 bases, the J end lost 4 bases, and 14 bases lay between the germline ends. The chain's CDR3 is CASSNLGGSNEKLFF. The DNA of the CDR3 is TGTGCCAGCAGCAACCTGGGGGGGAGTAATGAAAAACTGTTTTTT.

The rearrangement uses TRBV10-2 and TRBJ2-3; D remains ambiguous. CDR1 is WSHSY and CDR2 is SAAADI in the germline V gene. CDR3 length: 12 amino acids. Trimming took off 8 bases at V and 5 bases at J, with 11 bases between the two ends. CDR3 region: CASGPLQDTQYF. Here the CDR3 DNA reads TGCGCCAGCGGGCCTCTTCAAGATACGCAGTATTTT.

V usage is TRBV7-6 and J usage is TRBJ1-4, with D uncertain. Trimming cost V 5 bases and J 7 bases, with 11 bases left between them. This CDR3 is built from 13 residues. From germline, CDR1 is SGHVS and CDR2 FNYEAQ. CDR3 sequence: CASSQMEGEKLFF. For the CDR3, the DNA is TGTGCCAGCAGCCAGATGGAGGGTGAAAAACTGTTTTTT.

This clone has just one count. The rearrangement links TRBV11-2 to TRBJ1-2; D is undetermined. Germline assignment: CDR1 SGHAT and CDR2 FQNNGV. Trimming took off 4 bases at V and 5 bases at J, with 11 bases between the two ends. CDR3 length equals 13 residues. CDR3 amino acids: CASSSISLYGYTF. Here the CDR3 DNA reads TGTGCCAGCAGCTCGATCTCACTTTATGGCTACACCTTC.

This CDR3 is CASSWGLYGYTF. CDR3 coding DNA: TGTGCCAGCAGTTGGGGCCTTTATGGCTACACCTTC. This chain links TRBV28 with TRBJ1-2; tentatively, D is TRBD1 (5 bases). CDR1 is MDHEN and CDR2 is SYDVKM in the germline V gene. The CDR3 is made up of 12 amino acids. Trimming cost V 4 bases and J 5 bases, with 8 bases left between them.

V is TRBV7-6 and J is TRBJ1-3, with no clear D. The CDR3 runs 16 residues. Trimming pared 5 bases from V and 8 bases from J, leaving 22 bases between. Germline CDR1 and CDR2: SGHVS and FNYEAQ. For the CDR3, the DNA is TGTGCCAGCAGCCCCCGGCGCGGGAGCCTTGTGGACACCATATATTTT. Translated: CASSPRRGSLVDTIYF.

The chain uses TRBV5-8 and TRBJ2-3, with D possibly TRBD1 on 5 matching bases. The CDR3 is made up of 16 amino acids. V was shortened by 4 bases and J by 0 bases, with 15 bases between the two germline ends. Germline V gene data show CDR1 as SGHTS and CDR2 as YDEGEE. This CDR3 reads CASSLTGPTSTDTQYF. CDR3 bases: TGTGCCAGCAGCCTTACAGGTCCAACTAGCACAGATACGCAGTATTTT.

The chain combines TRBV27 with TRBJ2-7; TRBD2 matches 10 bases. Germline lookup yields CDR1 MNHEY and CDR2 SMNVEV (reference sequence). The CDR3 has 15 amino acids. Trimming took 1 base from V and 3 from J; bases not matched to a gene: 3. The CDR3 loop is CASSLYPSGSYEQYF. DNA for the CDR3: TGTGCCAGCAGTTTATACCCTAGCGGGAGCTACGAGCAGTACTTC.

The chain's CDR3 is CASSEWVRQETQYF. As DNA, the CDR3 is TGTGCCAGCAGTGAATGGGTCAGGCAAGAGACCCAGTACTTC. This sequence joins TRBV6-1 and TRBJ2-5, with no clear D. V was clipped by 2 bases and J by 2 bases, with 9 bases between them. Germline CDR1 MNHNS, CDR2 SASEGT. CDR3 length equals 14 residues.

The chain has TRBV7-2 and TRBJ1-5; a weak D match, TRBD1 (6 bases). CDR1 and CDR2 (germline): SGHTA, FQGNSA. The CDR3 totals 16 residues. V dropped 4 bases and J dropped 3 bases, with 16 bases sitting between them. CDR3 residues: CASSSAKNRVNQPQHF. CDR3 DNA: TGTGCCAGCAGCTCCGCCAAAAACAGGGTCAATCAGCCCCAGCATTTT.

The V gene is TRBV7-8, the J gene TRBJ2-3; weak D call: TRBD2 (6 bases). The CDR3 is 14 amino acids. The V end was cut by 5 bases, the J end by 1 base, with 10 bases between. Germline CDR1 SGHVS, CDR2 FQNEAQ. CDR3 loop: CASSQGLRTDTQYF. CDR3 sequence (DNA): TGTGCCAGCAGCCAGGGACTTCGCACAGATACGCAGTATTTT. The complete variable domain, with remaining parts taken from reference TRBV7-8 and TRBJ2-3, reads GAGVSQSPRYKVAKRGQDVALRCDPISGHVSLFWYQQALGQGPEFLTYFQNEAQLDKSGLPSDRFFAERPEGSVSTLKIQRTQQEDSAVYLCASSQGLRTDTQYFGPGTRLTVL.

CDR3 sequence reads: CASSPPGTGSAGYTF. Written as DNA, the CDR3 is TGTGCCAGCTCACCTCCCGGGACAGGGTCCGCTGGCTACACCTTC. The chain employs TRBV18 and TRBJ1-2; TRBD1 matches 9 bases. Trimming cost V 3 bases and J 7 bases; bases outside gene matches: 9. The germline CDR1 and CDR2 sequences are KGHSH and LQKENI. CDR3 size: 15 residues.

V usage is TRBV28 and J usage is TRBJ2-7; 8 bases agree with TRBD1. V lost 5 bases to trimming and J lost 3 bases; unmatched junction nucleotides: 6. The CDR3 consists of 14 residues. Per the germline V gene, CDR1 is MDHEN and CDR2 is SYDVKM. The CDR3 sequence is CASSGQGAGYEQYV. CDR3 in DNA: TGTGCCAGCAGTGGGCAGGGGGCGGGCTACGAGCAGTACGTC.

The chain uses TRBV5-1 and TRBJ2-3; no firm D call. This CDR3 region has 15 residues. CDR1 SGHRS and CDR2 YFSETQ come from the germline V gene. Between the trimmed V and J ends, which lost 3 bases and 0 bases, there was a span of 11 bases. The CDR3 DNA reads TGCGCCAGCAGCTCCATACAAATGAGCACAGATACGCAGTATTTT. This translates into CASSSIQMSTDTQYF.

The chain recombines TRBV27 with TRBJ2-7, with 13 bases aligning to TRBD2. From germline, CDR1 is MNHEY and CDR2 SMNVEV (reference sequence). There are 15 residues in the CDR3. Losses at the gene ends were 6 bases for V and 2 bases for J; bases not matched to a gene: 4. CDR3 residues: CASSPGTSGTYEQYF. In nucleotides, the CDR3 is TGTGCCAGCAGCCCCGGGACTAGCGGGACCTACGAGCAGTACTTC.

The rearrangement joins TRBV7-2 to TRBJ2-1, with a weak D call TRBD1 (5 bases). CDR1 is SGHTA, CDR2 FQGNSA, per germline. Trimming removed 6 bases at V and 2 bases at J, with 14 bases between. This CDR3 region has 15 residues. The CDR3 reads CASSEQVFAYNEQFF. Here the CDR3 DNA reads TGTGCCAGCAGTGAACAGGTGTTTGCCTACAATGAGCAGTTCTTC. The variable domain in full, with the rest retrieved from reference TRBV7-2 and TRBJ2-1, is GAGVSQSPSNKVTEKGKDVELRCDPISGHTALYWYRQSLGQGLEFLIYFQGNSAPDKSGLPSDRFSAERTGGSVSTLTIQRTQQEDSAVYLCASSEQVFAYNEQFFGPGTRLTVL.

The V and J genes are TRBV29-1 and TRBJ1-1; D remains ambiguous. Trimming took off 8 bases at V and 4 bases at J, with 11 bases between the two ends. The CDR3 runs to 11 residues. Germline CDR1 is SQVTM and CDR2 is ANQGSEA. CDR3 coding DNA: TGCAGCACTGATATTCGCACTGAAGCTTTCTTT. Amino acid sequence: CSTDIRTEAFF.

The rearrangement joins TRBV7-9 to TRBJ1-5; no clear D gene. Trimming took off 1 base at V and 7 bases at J, with 8 bases between the two ends. CDR1 and CDR2 (germline): SEHNR, FQNEAQ (reference sequence). The CDR3 is 13 residues long. The DNA for the CDR3 is TGTGCCAGCAGCTTAGGCGAGATACAGCCCCAGCATTTT. Protein: CASSLGEIQPQHF.